Listed here is a single T cell receptor (beta chain). Produced via immunoSEQ multiplex PCR; TCRdb's table is partial and in-frame only. Of under 250,000 clones detected, over 75% appear once; the ten largest clones hold about 7.4%. This sample was taken from a study of blood T cell repertoires in COVID-19. Study-wide context: Sample material is recorded as cDNA or gDNA derived from T cells, B-cell-depleted T cells, or PBMCs.

There are 15 residues in the CDR3. The germline CDR1 and CDR2 sequences are SGDLS and YYNGEE. V dropped 0 bases and J dropped 4 bases, with 11 bases sitting between them. V is TRBV9 and J is TRBJ1-5, with unresolved D. This clonotype was obtained from a woman aged 80 or over with acute or convalescent COVID-19. The sequencing sample was made of peripheral blood. The CDR3 nucleotides read TGTGCCAGCAGCGTAGGCGTAGCGGGAAATCAGCCCCAGCATTTT. Translation: CASSVGVAGNQPQHF. Based on the CDR3 plus reference TRBV9 and TRBJ1-5, the full variable domain is DSGVTQTPKHLITATGQRVTLRCSPRSGDLSVYWYQQSLDQGLQFLIQYYNGEERAKGNILERFSAQQFPDLHSELNLSSLELGDSALYFCASSVGVAGNQPQHFGDGTRLSIL.